The entry that follows covers one T cell receptor (beta chain) sequence. What it recognizes is unknown. Assay: immunoSEQ multiplex PCR; the TCRdb copy retains only in-frame clones and omits some. The profile covers over 100,000 clones, with roughly 86% appearing a single time and 3% to 4% taken by the ten largest. Germline CDR1 SEHNR, CDR2 FQNEAQ (reference sequence). The CDR3 extends over 17 amino acids. J was trimmed by 6 bases and V by 2 bases; bases with no gene match: 15. These data are taken from a study of radiotherapy plus CTLA-4 blockade in lung cancer. Overall study: Objective response was observed in roughly 17% of patients, and disease control in just over 30%. Study observations and caveats: The best predictor of response was reported to be early blood T cell clone dynamics, with interferon-beta. After radiotherapy and ipilimumab, tumor-derived clones expanded in peripheral blood.

People whose metastatic non-small-cell lung cancer was chemo-refractory got focal radiation along with CTLA-4 blockade by ipilimumab. The sequence derives from a human donor with non-small cell lung cancer that progressed on radiotherapy plus ipilimumab. Some clones in this sample may be carry-over from other donors' samples. The genes are TRBV7-9 and TRBJ1-2; TRBD1 aligns across 7 bases. This sample comprised peripheral blood, obtained from a patient treated with radiotherapy plus ipilimumab. CDR3 sequence: CASSLPTGWKPLNGYTF. CDR3 bases: TGTGCCAGCAGCTTACCGACAGGGTGGAAACCCCTTAATGGCTACACCTTC. The full variable domain, rest sourced from reference TRBV7-9 and TRBJ1-2, is DTGVSQNPRHKITKRGQNVTFRCDPISEHNRLYWYRQTLGQGPEFLTYFQNEAQLEKSRLLSDRFSAERPKGSFSTLEIQRTEQGDSAMYLCASSLPTGWKPLNGYTFGSGTRLTVV.